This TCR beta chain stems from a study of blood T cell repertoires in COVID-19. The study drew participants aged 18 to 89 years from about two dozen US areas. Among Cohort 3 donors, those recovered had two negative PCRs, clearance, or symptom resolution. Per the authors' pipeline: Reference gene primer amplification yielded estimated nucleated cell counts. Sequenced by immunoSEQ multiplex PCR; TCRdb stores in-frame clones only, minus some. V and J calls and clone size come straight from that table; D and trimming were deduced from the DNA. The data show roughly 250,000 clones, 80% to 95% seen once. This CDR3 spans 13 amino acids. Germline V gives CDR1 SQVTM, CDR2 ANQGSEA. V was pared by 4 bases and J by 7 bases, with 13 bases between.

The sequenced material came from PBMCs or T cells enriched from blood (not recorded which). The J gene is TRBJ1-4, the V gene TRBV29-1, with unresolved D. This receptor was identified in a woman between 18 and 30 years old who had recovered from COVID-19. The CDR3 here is CSVAGPAGEKLFF. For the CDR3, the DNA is TGCAGCGTTGCTGGACCGGCGGGTGAAAAACTGTTTTTT.